This T cell receptor (beta chain) was recorded in a study of spatial heterogeneity in lung cancer. Overall study: Alpha-chain sequences were consistently detected less often than beta-chain sequences.

Every TCR cDNA molecule carried a tag that served as a unique molecular identifier. TCRdb independently ran MiXCR on the 5' RACE reads; one entry per CDR3 protein. The sample has about 7,000 distinct CDR3 sequences, roughly 14% seen once. Overall study findings and caveats: Intratumoral expanded alpha and beta TCR counts were found to track tumor mutation counts.

The time point is: sample taken at primary tumor resection. Material for sequencing was whole RNA from tumor, nontumor lung or frozen PBMC, left unsorted. Trimming removed 6 bases from V and 5 bases from J, with 17 bases in between. Germline V CDR1 and CDR2: DFQATT, SNEGSKA (reference sequence). The length of the CDR3 is 13 residues. This clonotype is medium-sized. Its target is unknown. This beta chain is a stray sequence in a library constructed for alpha chains; its clone size is not meaningful. The clonotype originates from a male donor with early-stage non-small cell lung cancer. The sample in question was lung tumor tissue, obtained at surgery. This chain uses TRBV20-1 with TRBJ2-7; the D is unclear. This chain's CDR3 is CSATPTKWHEQYF. In nucleotides, the CDR3 is TGCAGTGCGACCCCAACGAAGTGGCACGAGCAGTACTTC.